The entry below gives a single T cell receptor beta chain sequence along with its context. The antigen is unknown. The sample comes from a study of Graves' ophthalmopathy and Graves' hyperthyroidism. Study-wide findings and caveats: From stable hyperthyroidism, ophthalmopathy was separated by a 13-signature model with 87.88% sensitivity and approximately 84% specificity. Among expanded thyroid clonotypes above 0.001 frequency, most also occurred in blood.

Amplification of the TCR beta CDR3 regions used RNA transcripts (as template). Amplification began with first-round RT-PCR using HTBI primers, then second-round multiplex PCR was performed. TCRdb reanalysed the multiplex PCR reads using MiXCR and keeps one entry per CDR3 protein. The data contain under 350,000 distinct CDR3 sequences, 15% to 20% of them singletons. The CDR3 consists of 14 residues. The germline V gene has CDR1 SGHRS and CDR2 YFSETQ. The V gene lost 2 bases and the J gene lost 6 bases, with 11 bases spanning the gap. The V and J genes are TRBV5-1 and TRBJ2-2; D gene uncertain. The clonotype was recovered from an adult man with Graves' ophthalmopathy. The sample taken for sequencing was peripheral blood. This chain's CDR3 is CASSFSGDPGELFF. CDR3 in DNA: TGCGCCAGCAGCTTCTCAGGTGACCCCGGGGAGCTGTTTTTT.